This TCR beta chain was identified during a study of blood T cell repertoires in COVID-19. Sequenced by immunoSEQ multiplex PCR; TCRdb stores in-frame clones only, minus some. Among 410,000 or so clones listed, 70% to 90% were seen once. Trimming removed 6 bases from V and 7 bases from J, with 6 bases in between. The germline gives CDR1 SEHNR, CDR2 FQNEAQ (reference sequence). CDR3 length: 11 residues. Sequencing input: peripheral blood. This chain connects TRBV7-9 to TRBJ1-4; D is uncertain. This sequence originates from a woman aged 40 to 50 with COVID-19, enrolled during active disease. The CDR3 is CASRLTEKLFF. DNA for the CDR3: TGTGCCAGCAGACTTACTGAAAAACTGTTTTTT.